These 5 T cell receptor beta chains originate from one sample sequenced in a study of vaccination and CD4 T cells after COVID-19. Cultured CD4+ T cells had their DNA profiled by the Oncomine TCR Beta short-read assay. TCRdb recomputed calls from the PCR reads with MiXCR, one row per CDR3 protein. This table holds over 10,000 distinct CDR3 sequences, approximately 32% found once. No antigen is known for these receptors. Treatment of the sample: approximately nine-day PBMC culture with coronavirus spike peptide pools or control peptides (ViraFEST assay). Source: CD4+ T cells from blood, cultured in vitro, taken before SARS-CoV-2 vaccination. The receptors derive from a human donor who received a COVID-19 vaccine.

The table lists this clonotype with a few counts. The rearrangement joins TRBV19 to TRBJ2-7; perhaps TRBD1 as D (6 bases). Germline V gene data show CDR1 as LNHDA and CDR2 as SQIVND (reference sequence). CDR3 length: 17 amino acids. The V and J ends lost 4 bases and 1 base respectively, with 20 bases between them. CDR3 sequence reads: CASSTRLTGMVSYEQYF. CDR3 DNA: TGTGCCAGTAGTACCCGACTAACAGGGATGGTATCCTACGAGCAGTACTTC.

The J gene is TRBJ1-2, the V gene TRBV14; unclear D gene. The CDR3 totals 12 residues. Per the germline V gene, CDR1 is SGHDN and CDR2 is FVKESK. V was shortened by 6 bases and J by 1 base, with 6 bases between the two germline ends. CDR3 coding DNA: TGTGCCAGCAGTCCGGGTAACTATGGCTACACCTTC. This translates into CASSPGNYGYTF.

The J gene is TRBJ2-7, the V gene TRBV10-3; TRBD2 aligns across 10 bases. This CDR3 region has 15 residues. The germline CDR1 and CDR2 sequences are ENHRY and SYGVKD. V trimming: 6 bases; J trimming: 6 bases; junction bases outside the gene matches: 11. The CDR3 DNA reads as TGTGCCATCAGGGTAGCGGGGGGAACCCTAGGCGAGCAGTACTTC. Amino acid sequence: CAIRVAGGTLGEQYF.

This clonotype showed up just a few times. The rearrangement uses TRBV20-1 and TRBJ2-3; 11 bases map to TRBD2. The CDR3 consists of 15 residues. The germline V gene encodes CDR1 DFQATT and CDR2 SNEGSKA (reference sequence). With 4 bases clipped from V and 5 bases from J, the junction kept 8 bases outside the gene matches. The CDR3 reads CSATRLAGSLDTQYF. CDR3 coding DNA: TGCAGTGCTACCCGACTAGCGGGGAGCCTAGATACGCAGTATTTT.

This clonotype has only a few counts. This rearrangement joins TRBV24-1 to TRBJ2-2; 15 nucleotides align to TRBD2. The CDR3 is 15 residues long. After removal of 7 bases from V and 7 bases from J, the junction contained 3 bases not matched to a gene. Germline V gene sequence: CDR1 KGHDR, CDR2 SFDVKD. The DNA for the CDR3 is TGTGCCACCAGCCGGACTAGCGGGGGGGGCGGGGAGCTGTTTTTT. Its translation: CATSRTSGGGGELFF.